Reported below is one T cell receptor (beta chain). Libraries were prepared by immunoSEQ multiplex PCR; TCRdb keeps only in-frame clonotypes and omits some of them. Of over 50,000 clones in the sample, about 82% are singletons; the top ten hold under 5%. The record originates from a study of OX40 agonist ivuxolimab in advanced cancers. Study-wide context: A partial response was reached by three patients: one with hepatocellular carcinoma and two with cutaneous melanoma.

Between the trimmed V and J ends, which lost 0 bases and 0 bases, there was a span of 3 bases. The germline V gene has CDR1 SGHKS and CDR2 YYEKEE (reference sequence). CDR3 length equals 13 residues. Sequenced here: CD4+ or CD8+ T cells sorted from blood, sampled in a trial of the OX40 agonist ivuxolimab. The chain has TRBV5-5 and TRBJ1-1; no clear D. The receptor comes from an adult with an advanced solid tumor such as melanoma, head and neck, liver or kidney cancer. The CDR3 loop reads CASSLEVNTEAFF. In DNA form, the CDR3 reads TGTGCCAGCAGCTTGGAAGTGAACACTGAAGCTTTCTTT.